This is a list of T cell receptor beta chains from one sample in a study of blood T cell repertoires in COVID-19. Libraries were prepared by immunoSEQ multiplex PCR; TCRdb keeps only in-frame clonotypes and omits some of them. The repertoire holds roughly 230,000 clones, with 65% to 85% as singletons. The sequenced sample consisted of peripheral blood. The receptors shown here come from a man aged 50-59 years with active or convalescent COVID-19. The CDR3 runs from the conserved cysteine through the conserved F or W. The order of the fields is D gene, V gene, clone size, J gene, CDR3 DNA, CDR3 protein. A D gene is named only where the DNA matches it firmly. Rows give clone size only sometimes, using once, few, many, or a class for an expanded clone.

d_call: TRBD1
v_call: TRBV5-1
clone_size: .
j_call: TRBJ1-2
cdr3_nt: TGCGCCAGCACCACCGGCCCGGACAGGAGTATCGTCCACACCTTC
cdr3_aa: CASTTGPDRSIVHTF

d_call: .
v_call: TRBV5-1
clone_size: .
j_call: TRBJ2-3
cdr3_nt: TGCGCCAGCAGCCCCCCTCGAGGCACAGATACGCAGTATTTT
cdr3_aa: CASSPPRGTDTQYF

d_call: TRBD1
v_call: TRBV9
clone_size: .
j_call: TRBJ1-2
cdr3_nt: TGTGCCAGCAGCGATACCGGACAGGGGGAAGGTTATGGCTACACCTTC
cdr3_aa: CASSDTGQGEGYGYTF

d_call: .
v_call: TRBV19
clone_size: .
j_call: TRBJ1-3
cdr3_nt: TGTGCCAGTAGGACGGGTGGAAACACCATATATTTT
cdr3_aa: CASRTGGNTIYF

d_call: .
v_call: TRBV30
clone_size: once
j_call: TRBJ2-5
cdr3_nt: TGTGCCTGGAGGATTCCAGCGGGCTCATACCAAGAGACCCAGTACTTC
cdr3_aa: CAWRIPAGSYQETQYF

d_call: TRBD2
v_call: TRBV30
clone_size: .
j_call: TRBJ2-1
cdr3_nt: TGTGCCTGTAAGGGCGGGGGGCACAATGAGCAGTTCTTC
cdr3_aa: CACKGGGHNEQFF

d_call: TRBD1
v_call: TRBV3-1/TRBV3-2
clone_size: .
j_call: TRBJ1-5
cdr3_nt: TGTGCCAGCAGCCAAGGTCAGACAGGGTACCAGCATTTT
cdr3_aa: CASSQGQTGYQHF

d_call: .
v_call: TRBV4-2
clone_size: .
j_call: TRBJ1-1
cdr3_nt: TGTGCCAGCACCCGGGGGCTCATGAACACTGAAGCTTTCTTT
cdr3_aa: CASTRGLMNTEAFF

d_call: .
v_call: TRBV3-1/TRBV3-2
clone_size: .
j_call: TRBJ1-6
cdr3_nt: TGTGCCGCTCGGGCAGGGGCGAACCGTAATTCACCCCTCCACTTT
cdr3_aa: CAARAGANRNSPLHF

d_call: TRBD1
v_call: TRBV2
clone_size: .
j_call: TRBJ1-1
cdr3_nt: TGTGCCAGCAACCTAGGACAGGGCGGAACTGAAGCTTTCTTT
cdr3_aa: CASNLGQGGTEAFF

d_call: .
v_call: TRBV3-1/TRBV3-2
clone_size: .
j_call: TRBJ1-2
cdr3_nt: TGTGCCAGCAGCCAAGGGGGCAGCTATGGCTACACCTTC
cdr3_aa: CASSQGGSYGYTF

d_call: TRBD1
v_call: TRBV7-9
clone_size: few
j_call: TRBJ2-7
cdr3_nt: TGTGCCAGCAGCATGACAGGGGCCGAGCAGTACTTC
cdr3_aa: CASSMTGAEQYF

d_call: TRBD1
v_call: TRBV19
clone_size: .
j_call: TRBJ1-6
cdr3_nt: TGTGCCAGTAGTATTACAGGGGCCCATAATTCACCCCTCCACTTT
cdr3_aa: CASSITGAHNSPLHF

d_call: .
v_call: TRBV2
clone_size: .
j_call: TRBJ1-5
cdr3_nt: TGTGCCAGCAGTTCCCCGAATCAGCCCCAGCATTTT
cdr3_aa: CASSSPNQPQHF

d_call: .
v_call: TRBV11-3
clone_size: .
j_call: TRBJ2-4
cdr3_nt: TGTGCCAGCAGCTTAGGGCGGGGCGAGAACATTCAGTACTTC
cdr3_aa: CASSLGRGENIQYF

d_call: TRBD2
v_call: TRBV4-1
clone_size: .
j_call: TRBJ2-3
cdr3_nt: TGCGCCAGCAGCCAAGAATGGGGTACTAGCGGGGGCGGAACAGATACGCAGTATTTT
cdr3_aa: CASSQEWGTSGGGTDTQYF

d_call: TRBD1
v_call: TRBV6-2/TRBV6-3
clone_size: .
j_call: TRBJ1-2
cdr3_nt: TGTGCCAGCAGTTTGGGGACAGGGGACTACTATGGCTACACCTTC
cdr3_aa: CASSLGTGDYYGYTF

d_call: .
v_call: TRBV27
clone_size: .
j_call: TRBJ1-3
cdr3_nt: TGTGCCAGCAGGCCCTGGGGGCCGAGCTCTGGAAACACCATATATTTT
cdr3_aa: CASRPWGPSSGNTIYF

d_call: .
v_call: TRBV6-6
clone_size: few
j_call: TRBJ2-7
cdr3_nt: TGTGCCAGCGGGGATCAGGGGAGCTCCTACGAGCAGTACTTC
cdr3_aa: CASGDQGSSYEQYF

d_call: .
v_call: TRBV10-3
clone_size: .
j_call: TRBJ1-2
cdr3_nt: TGTGCCATCACCCCGACTGAGGGCGGCTACACCTTC
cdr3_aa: CAITPTEGGYTF

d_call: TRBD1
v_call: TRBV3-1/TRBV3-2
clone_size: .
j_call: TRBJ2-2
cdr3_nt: TGTGCCAGCAGCCGAGTTACGTCCGGGACAGGGGTCGGTAACACCGGGGAGCTGTTTTTT
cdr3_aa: CASSRVTSGTGVGNTGELFF

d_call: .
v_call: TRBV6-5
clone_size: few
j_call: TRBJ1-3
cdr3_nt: TGTGCCAGCAGGCTCACCATTAGCTCTGGAAACACCATATATTTT
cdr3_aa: CASRLTISSGNTIYF

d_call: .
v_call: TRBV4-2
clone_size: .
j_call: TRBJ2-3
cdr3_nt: TGTGCCAGCAGCCTCAATAGCGGTGCTAGCACAGATACGCAGTATTTT
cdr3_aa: CASSLNSGASTDTQYF

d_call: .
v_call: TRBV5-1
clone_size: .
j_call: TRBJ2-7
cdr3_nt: TGCGCCAGCAGCTTGGCCATACAAACCGAGCAGTACTTC
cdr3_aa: CASSLAIQTEQYF

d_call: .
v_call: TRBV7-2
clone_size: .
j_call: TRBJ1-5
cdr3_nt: TGTGCCAGCAGCTTAACTGCGCAGGGGTATAGCAATCAGCCCCAGCATTTT
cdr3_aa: CASSLTAQGYSNQPQHF

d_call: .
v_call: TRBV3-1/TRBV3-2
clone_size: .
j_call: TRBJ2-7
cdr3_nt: TGTGCCAGCAGCCAACCCGCCGGGGGTCGACGCGAGCAGTACTTC
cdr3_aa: CASSQPAGGRREQYF

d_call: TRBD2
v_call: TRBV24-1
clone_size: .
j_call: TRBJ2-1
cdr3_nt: TGTGCCACCAGTGATACCGGCGGGGGGGCCGTCAATGAGCAGTTCTTC
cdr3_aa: CATSDTGGGAVNEQFF

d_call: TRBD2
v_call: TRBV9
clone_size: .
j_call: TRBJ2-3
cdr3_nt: TGTGCCAGCAGCACTGGACTAGCAAGAGATACGCAGTATTTT
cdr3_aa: CASSTGLARDTQYF

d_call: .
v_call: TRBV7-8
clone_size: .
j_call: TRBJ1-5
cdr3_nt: TGTGCCAGCAGCTTAGGAGACTTAAGGGGGTATCAGCCCCAGCATTTT
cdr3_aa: CASSLGDLRGYQPQHF

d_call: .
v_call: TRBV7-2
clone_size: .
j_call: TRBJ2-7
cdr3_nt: TGTGCCAGCAGCTTAGCGCCGACAGGCTACGAGCAGTACTTC
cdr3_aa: CASSLAPTGYEQYF

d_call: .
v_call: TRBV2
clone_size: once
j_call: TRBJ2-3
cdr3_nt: TGTGCCAGCGGGGACTCCCAGGGCCAAGCAGATACGCAGTATTTT
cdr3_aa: CASGDSQGQADTQYF

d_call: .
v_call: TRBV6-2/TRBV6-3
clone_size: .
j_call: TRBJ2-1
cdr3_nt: TGTGCCAGCAGTTACAGGGGGAGCTCCTACAATGAGCAGTTCTTC
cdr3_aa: CASSYRGSSYNEQFF

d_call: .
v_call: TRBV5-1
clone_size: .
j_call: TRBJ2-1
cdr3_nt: TGCGCCAGCAGCTTGGAGACAGATCCTGAGCAGTTCTTC
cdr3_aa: CASSLETDPEQFF

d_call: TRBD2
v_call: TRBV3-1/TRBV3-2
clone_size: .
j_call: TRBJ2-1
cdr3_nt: TGTGCCAGCAGCCAAGGCGGGGGGGCGGGTGAGCAGTTCTTC
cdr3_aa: CASSQGGGAGEQFF

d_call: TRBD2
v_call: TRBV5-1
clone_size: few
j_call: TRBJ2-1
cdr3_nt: TGCGCCAGCGGACTAGCGGGGTTTAATGAGCAGTTCTTC
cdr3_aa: CASGLAGFNEQFF

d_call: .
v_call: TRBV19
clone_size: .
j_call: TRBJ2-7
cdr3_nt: TGTGCCAGTAGTATGGGGATTGGGGGGATCTACGAGCAGTACTTC
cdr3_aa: CASSMGIGGIYEQYF

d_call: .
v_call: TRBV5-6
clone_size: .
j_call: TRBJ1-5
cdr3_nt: TGTGCCAGCAGCTTGGAAGGGGCCAATCAGCCCCAGCATTTT
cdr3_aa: CASSLEGANQPQHF

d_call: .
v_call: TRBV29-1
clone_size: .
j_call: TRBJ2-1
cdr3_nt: TGCAGCGTTGAGGTGGGGGGCTCCTACAATGAGCAGTTCTTC
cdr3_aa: CSVEVGGSYNEQFF

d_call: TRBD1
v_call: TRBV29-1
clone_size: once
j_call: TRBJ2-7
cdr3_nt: TGCAGCGTTGAATCCCGGACAGGGGGCTACGAGCAGTACTTC
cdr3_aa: CSVESRTGGYEQYF

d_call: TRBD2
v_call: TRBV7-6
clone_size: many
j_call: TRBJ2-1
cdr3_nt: TGTGCCAGCAGCTCCCTAACGTCCAGCGGGGGGGCCTACAATGAGCAGTTCTTC
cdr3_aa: CASSSLTSSGGAYNEQFF

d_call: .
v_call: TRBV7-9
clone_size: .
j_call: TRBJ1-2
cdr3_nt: TGTGCCAGCAGCTTAATTCCAGGGCACTATGGCTACACCTTC
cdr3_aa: CASSLIPGHYGYTF

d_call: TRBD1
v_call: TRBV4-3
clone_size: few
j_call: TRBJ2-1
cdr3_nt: TGCGCCAGCAGCCAAGGTGGACAGGGATACAATGAGCAGTTCTTC
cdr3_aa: CASSQGGQGYNEQFF

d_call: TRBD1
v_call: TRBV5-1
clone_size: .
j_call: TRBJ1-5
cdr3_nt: TGCGCCAGCAGCGAGACAGGGAGTAGCAATCAGCCCCAGCATTTT
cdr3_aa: CASSETGSSNQPQHF

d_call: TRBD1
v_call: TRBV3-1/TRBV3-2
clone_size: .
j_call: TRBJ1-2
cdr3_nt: TGTGCCAGCAGCCTTGCGCTACAGGGGGCGCGGGGCTACACCTTC
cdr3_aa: CASSLALQGARGYTF

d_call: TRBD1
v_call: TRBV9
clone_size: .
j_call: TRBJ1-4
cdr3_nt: TGTGCCAGCAGCTCCGGGACAGGATACGAAAAACTGTTTTTT
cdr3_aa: CASSSGTGYEKLFF